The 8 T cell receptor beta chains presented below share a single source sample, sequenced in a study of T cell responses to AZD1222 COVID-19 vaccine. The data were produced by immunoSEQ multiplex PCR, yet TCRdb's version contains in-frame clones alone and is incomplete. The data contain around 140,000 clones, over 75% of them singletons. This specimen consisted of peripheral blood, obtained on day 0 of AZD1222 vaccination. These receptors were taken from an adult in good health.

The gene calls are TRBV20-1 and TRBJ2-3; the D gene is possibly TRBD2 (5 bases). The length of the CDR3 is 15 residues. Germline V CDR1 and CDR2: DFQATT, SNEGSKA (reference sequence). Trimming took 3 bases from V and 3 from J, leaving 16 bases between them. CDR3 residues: CSASTRERRTDTQYF. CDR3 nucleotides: TGCAGTGCTAGTACGAGGGAGCGGCGGACAGATACGCAGTATTTT.

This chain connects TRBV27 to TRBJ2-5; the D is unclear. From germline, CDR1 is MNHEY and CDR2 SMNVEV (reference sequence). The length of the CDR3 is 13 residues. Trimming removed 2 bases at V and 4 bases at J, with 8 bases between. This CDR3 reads CASSLGFLETQYF. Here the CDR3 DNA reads TGTGCCAGCAGTTTAGGATTTTTAGAGACCCAGTACTTC.

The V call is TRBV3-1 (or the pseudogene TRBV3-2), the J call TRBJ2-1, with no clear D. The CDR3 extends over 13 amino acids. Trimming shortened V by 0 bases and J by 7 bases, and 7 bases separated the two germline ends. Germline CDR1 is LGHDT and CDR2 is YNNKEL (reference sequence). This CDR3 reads CASSQDERNEQFF. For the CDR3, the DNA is TGTGCCAGCAGCCAAGATGAGAGGAATGAGCAGTTCTTC.

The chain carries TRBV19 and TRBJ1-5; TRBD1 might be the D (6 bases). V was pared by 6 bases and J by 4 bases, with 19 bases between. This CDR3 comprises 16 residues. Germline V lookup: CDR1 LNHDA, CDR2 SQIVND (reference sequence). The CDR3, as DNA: TGTGCCAGTAGCGGGTACCGGCAGGGGTTGAATCAGCCCCAGCATTTT. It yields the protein CASSGYRQGLNQPQHF.

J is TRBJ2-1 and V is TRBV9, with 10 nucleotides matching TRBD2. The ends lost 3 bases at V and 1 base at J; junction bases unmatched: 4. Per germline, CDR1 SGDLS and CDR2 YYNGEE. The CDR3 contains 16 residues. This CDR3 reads CASSAWTSGSYNEQFF. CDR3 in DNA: TGTGCCAGCAGCGCTTGGACTAGCGGATCCTACAATGAGCAGTTCTTC.

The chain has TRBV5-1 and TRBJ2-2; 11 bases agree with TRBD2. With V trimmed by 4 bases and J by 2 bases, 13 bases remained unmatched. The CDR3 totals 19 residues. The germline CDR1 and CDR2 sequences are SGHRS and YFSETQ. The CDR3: CASSPLQRLAGRNTGELFF. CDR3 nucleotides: TGCGCCAGCAGCCCGTTGCAGAGACTAGCGGGACGTAACACCGGGGAGCTGTTTTTT.

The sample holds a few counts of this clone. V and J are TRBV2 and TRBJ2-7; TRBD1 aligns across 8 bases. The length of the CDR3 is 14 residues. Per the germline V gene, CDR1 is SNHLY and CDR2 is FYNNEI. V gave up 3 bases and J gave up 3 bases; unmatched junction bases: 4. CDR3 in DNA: TGTGCCAGCAGTGATGGACAGGGTGACTACGAGCAGTACTTC. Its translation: CASSDGQGDYEQYF.

CDR3 in amino acids: CASSQSGGAANTGELFF. Here the CDR3 DNA reads TGTGCCAGCAGCCAAAGCGGGGGGGCCGCGAACACCGGGGAGCTGTTTTTT. This rearrangement joins TRBV3-1 (or the pseudogene TRBV3-2) to TRBJ2-2; 10 positions match TRBD2. V lost 2 bases, J lost 0 bases, and 3 bases stayed unmatched. Germline loops: CDR1 LGHDT, CDR2 YNNKEL (reference sequence). This CDR3 region has 17 residues.